The rows below give T cell receptor beta chains drawn from one sample of a study of OX40 agonist ivuxolimab in advanced cancers. Using immunoSEQ multiplex PCR, the repertoire was profiled, and TCRdb retains in-frame clones only, with some absent. The sample gives approximately 76,000 clones, more than 75% of which show up once; over 0.6% is in the top ten. This material consisted of CD4+ or CD8+ T cells sorted from blood, taken in a trial of the OX40 agonist ivuxolimab. The receptors here all came from an adult with an advanced solid tumor such as melanoma, head and neck, liver or kidney cancer. Each CDR3 is given with its conserved first and last residue. D genes are given only for firm matches. Expanded clones get a size class; other rows say once, few or many, or leave the size out.

>-|TRBJ2-7|13|-|TRBV6-5
CASTSSEAYEQYF
TGTGCCAGCACCTCAAGTGAGGCTTACGAGCAGTACTTC
>-|TRBJ2-1|14|TRBD1|TRBV10-3
CATTGTGGWDEQFF
TGTGCCACTACCGGGACAGGGGGCTGGGATGAGCAGTTCTTC
>few|TRBJ1-1|13|TRBD1|TRBV25-1
CASSGQGATEAFF
TGTGCCAGCAGTGGGCAGGGGGCAACTGAAGCTTTCTTT
>-|TRBJ1-4|15|TRBD1|TRBV6-6
CASSHTAGGIEKLFF
TGTGCCAGCAGCCACACAGCAGGGGGGATTGAAAAACTGTTTTTT
>once|TRBJ2-1|15|TRBD2|TRBV6-1
CASRGLLAGYNEQFF
TGTGCCAGCAGGGGGCTATTAGCGGGATACAATGAGCAGTTCTTC
>few|TRBJ1-3|14|-|TRBV9
CASSVGISGNTIYF
TGTGCCAGCAGCGTAGGCATCTCTGGAAACACCATATATTTT
>-|TRBJ1-1|14|-|TRBV7-3
CASSAQGAGTEAFF
TGTGCCAGCAGCGCGCAGGGAGCAGGCACTGAAGCTTTCTTT
>-|TRBJ2-7|15|TRBD2|TRBV7-3
CASSLGTSGSYEQYF
TGTGCCAGCAGCCTAGGGACTAGCGGGTCGTACGAGCAGTACTTC
>-|TRBJ2-7|14|TRBD2|TRBV5-5
CASSFSGGAYEQYF
TGTGCCAGCAGCTTTAGCGGGGGCGCCTACGAGCAGTACTTC
>-|TRBJ2-7|16|TRBD1|TRBV11-2
CASSLRAQGALDEQYF
TGTGCCAGCAGCTTAAGGGCGCAGGGGGCGCTGGACGAGCAGTACTTC
>-|TRBJ2-1|16|TRBD2|TRBV11-3
CASSPPGSGSSGEQFF
TGTGCCAGCAGCCCTCCCGGGAGCGGGAGTAGTGGTGAGCAGTTCTTC
>-|TRBJ2-7|17|TRBD2|TRBV28
CASSPTSGRPHSYEQYF
TGTGCCAGCAGTCCGACTAGCGGGAGGCCCCACTCCTACGAGCAGTACTTC
>-|TRBJ2-5|13|-|TRBV7-3
CASSKGVLETQYF
TGTGCCAGCAGCAAAGGGGTGCTAGAGACCCAGTACTTC
>-|TRBJ2-5|14|-|TRBV7-2
CASNSLGVQETQYF
TGTGCCAGCAATTCCCTTGGGGTCCAAGAGACCCAGTACTTC
>-|TRBJ2-3|11|-|TRBV7-9
CASSPIDTQYF
TGTGCCAGCAGCCCTATAGATACGCAGTATTTT
>few|TRBJ1-2|10|-|TRBV6-5
CASSPPGYTF
TGTGCCAGCAGTCCCCCCGGCTACACCTTC
>-|TRBJ2-3|14|-|TRBV28
CASSFRAATDTQYF
TGTGCCAGCAGTTTCAGGGCCGCCACAGATACGCAGTATTTT
>-|TRBJ1-4|14|-|TRBV29-1
CSVGVAGTNEKLFF
TGCAGCGTGGGGGTGGCGGGAACTAATGAAAAACTGTTTTTT
>-|TRBJ1-1|17|-|TRBV5-5
CASSTLPGEGRNTEAFF
TGTGCCAGCAGCACACTTCCTGGGGAGGGGCGGAACACTGAAGCTTTCTTT
>-|TRBJ2-3|13|-|TRBV7-9
CASSLRLTDTQYF
TGTGCCAGCAGCTTACGACTAACAGATACGCAGTATTTT
>-|TRBJ2-3|18|TRBD1|TRBV11-3
CASSLRTGGGYSLDTQYF
TGTGCCAGCAGCCTTCGGACAGGGGGCGGTTATAGTTTAGATACGCAGTATTTT
>-|TRBJ2-1|14|-|TRBV29-1
CSVETGRVYNEQFF
TGCAGCGTTGAAACAGGCCGGGTATACAATGAGCAGTTCTTC
>-|TRBJ1-1|15|-|TRBV15
CATSSRTNMNTEAFF
TGTGCCACCAGCAGTCGGACAAACATGAACACTGAAGCTTTCTTT
>-|TRBJ2-7|11|-|TRBV29-1
CSVGGSREQYF
TGCAGCGTTGGAGGGAGCCGCGAGCAGTACTTC
>once|TRBJ2-7|11|-|TRBV28
CASSLFYEQYF
TGTGCCAGCAGTTTATTTTACGAGCAGTACTTC
>-|TRBJ2-3|18|TRBD2|TRBV5-1
CASSRGLAGGWSTDTQYF
TGCGCCAGCAGCAGGGGACTAGCGGGAGGGTGGAGCACAGATACGCAGTATTTT
>-|TRBJ1-6|13|-|TRBV18
CASSPGPESPLHF
TGTGCCAGCTCACCAGGGCCCGAATCACCCCTCCACTTT
>-|TRBJ2-5|15|TRBD2|TRBV2
CASSASGGGQETQYF
TGTGCCAGCAGTGCTAGCGGGGGGGGACAAGAGACCCAGTACTTC
>once|TRBJ2-1|17|-|TRBV5-5
CASSPYGRQSSYNEQFF
TGTGCCAGCAGCCCCTACGGACGACAAAGCTCCTACAATGAGCAGTTCTTC
>-|TRBJ1-1|14|-|TRBV7-2
CASSLVWGNTEAFF
TGTGCCAGCAGCTTAGTATGGGGGAACACTGAAGCTTTCTTT
>once|TRBJ2-1|15|TRBD2|TRBV19
CASSIPGLAGGEQFF
TGTGCCAGTAGTATCCCGGGACTAGCGGGAGGCGAGCAGTTCTTC
>-|TRBJ1-2|12|-|TRBV11-3
CASSLVTTPYTF
TGTGCCAGCAGCTTAGTCACTACTCCCTACACCTTC
>-|TRBJ2-2|14|-|TRBV2
CASTRDLLTGELFF
TGTGCCAGCACCCGGGACTTACTCACCGGGGAGCTGTTTTTT
>-|TRBJ1-5|15|-|TRBV28
CASKVRDYSNQPQHF
TGTGCCAGCAAGGTGAGGGATTATAGCAATCAGCCCCAGCATTTT
>-|TRBJ1-3|15|TRBD1|TRBV5-4
CASSFQGATGNTIYF
TGTGCCAGCAGCTTTCAGGGGGCGACGGGAAACACCATATATTTT
>-|TRBJ2-1|15|TRBD1|TRBV10-1
CASSPGQANVNEQFF
TGCGCCAGCAGCCCCGGACAGGCCAACGTAAATGAGCAGTTCTTC
>-|TRBJ1-2|15|TRBD1|TRBV5-1
CASSSQGAQDYGYTF
TGCGCCAGCAGCTCACAGGGGGCGCAGGACTATGGCTACACCTTC
>-|TRBJ1-5|16|-|TRBV28
CASSSPRGAGNQPQHF
TGTGCCAGCAGTAGCCCCCGGGGGGCGGGCAATCAGCCCCAGCATTTT
>-|TRBJ2-2|15|-|TRBV21-1
CASSSGREQGGELFF
TGTGCCAGCAGCAGTGGGAGGGAGCAGGGCGGGGAGCTGTTTTTT
>-|TRBJ1-3|17|-|TRBV11-3
CASSLSWTGGPGNTIYF
TGTGCCAGCAGCTTATCATGGACCGGGGGCCCTGGAAACACCATATATTTT
>-|TRBJ1-5|16|TRBD1|TRBV19
CASSIVTGDKYQPQHF
TGTGCCAGTAGTATAGTCACAGGGGACAAATATCAGCCCCAGCATTTT
>-|TRBJ2-1|13|TRBD1|TRBV11-2
CASKGQGGSEQFF
TGTGCCAGCAAGGGACAGGGTGGTAGTGAGCAGTTCTTC
>-|TRBJ2-7|13|-|TRBV30
CAGETRGTYEQYF
TGTGCCGGGGAGACTAGGGGAACATACGAGCAGTACTTC
>-|TRBJ1-1|13|-|TRBV10-1
CASSEILGSEAFF
TGCGCCAGCAGTGAAATACTCGGCAGTGAAGCTTTCTTT
>-|TRBJ2-3|16|TRBD1|TRBV6-1
CASSEMWTGSRDTQYF
TGTGCCAGCAGTGAAATGTGGACAGGGTCGAGAGATACGCAGTATTTT